This is a list of T cell receptor beta chains from one sample in a study of blood T cell repertoires in COVID-19. TCRdb's table, derived via immunoSEQ multiplex PCR, lists solely in-frame clones and lacks some. Of tens of thousands of clones listed, around 86% were seen once; the top ten hold roughly 2.9%. Sequenced sample: peripheral blood. The source is an elderly man with acute or convalescent COVID-19. CDR3s include the opening cysteine and the closing phenylalanine or tryptophan. A D gene is named only where the DNA matches it firmly. Size values are once, few and many counts, or a class for expanded clones, and some rows have none.

cdr3_nt	cdr3_aa	v_call	clone_size	j_call	d_call
TGCGCCAGCAGCTTGGAACAGGGTAGGGGTGAAAAACTGTTTTTT	CASSLEQGRGEKLFF	TRBV5-1	-	TRBJ1-4	-
TGTGCTAGCCTCCGGACTAGCGGGAGGGCCGGTGAGCAGTTCTTC	CASLRTSGRAGEQFF	TRBV12-5	-	TRBJ2-1	TRBD2
TGTGCCAGTAGAGTGGGGCTTGGGCAGGGGGCGCGGAATAGCAATCAGCCCCAGCATTTT	CASRVGLGQGARNSNQPQHF	TRBV19	-	TRBJ1-5	TRBD1
TGTGCCAGCAGACGAACTTTCTATGGCTACACCTTC	CASRRTFYGYTF	TRBV21-1	-	TRBJ1-2	-
TGTGCCAGCTCCCCGGAAAGAGGGAATTCACCCCTCCACTTT	CASSPERGNSPLHF	TRBV5-4	-	TRBJ1-6	-
TGTGCCAGTAGTTTGGGACAGGTGGAAGAGCAGTACTTC	CASSLGQVEEQYF	TRBV19	-	TRBJ2-7	TRBD1
TGTGCCAGCAGGGACCGGTTTGCCCGGACTAATCAGCCCCAGCATTTT	CASRDRFARTNQPQHF	TRBV2	-	TRBJ1-5	-
TGTGCCAGCAGCTTAGACCCAGGGAGGGCTGAAGCTTTCTTT	CASSLDPGRAEAFF	TRBV11-2	-	TRBJ1-1	-
TGTGCCAGCAAAGGTGGTGAGGCAGGGGCCTATGGCTACACCTTC	CASKGGEAGAYGYTF	TRBV6-5	-	TRBJ1-2	-
TGTGCCAGCAGCCGTCAGGGGGTAACGAATTCACCCCTCCACTTT	CASSRQGVTNSPLHF	TRBV14	-	TRBJ1-6	TRBD1
TGTGCCAGCAGCGCGTGGGACAGGGGGAACACTGAAGCTTTCTTT	CASSAWDRGNTEAFF	TRBV11-3	few	TRBJ1-1	TRBD1
TGCAGCGTTGGTAGTACAGGGGCCTATGGCTACACCTTC	CSVGSTGAYGYTF	TRBV29-1	-	TRBJ1-2	TRBD1
TGTGCCAGCAGCTCGAGGACAGGGGGCGTGGAGACCCAGTACTTC	CASSSRTGGVETQYF	TRBV5-8	-	TRBJ2-5	TRBD1
TGTGCCAGTACCGTGACATTCACGGGGACTGAAGCTTTCTTT	CASTVTFTGTEAFF	TRBV19	-	TRBJ1-1	-
TGCAGTGCTAGTAAGGGGACTAGCGGTTACAATGAGCAGTTCTTC	CSASKGTSGYNEQFF	TRBV20-1	-	TRBJ2-1	TRBD2
TGTGCCAGCACCCAGCCCGGGGAAGATACGCAGTATTTT	CASTQPGEDTQYF	TRBV5-4	-	TRBJ2-3	-
TGCGCCAGCAGCTTAAAGGAGGTCTATGGCTACACCTTC	CASSLKEVYGYTF	TRBV5-1	-	TRBJ1-2	-
TGCGCCAGCAGCCACCTTGCCGAGGGAGTTGGAAACATTCAGTACTTC	CASSHLAEGVGNIQYF	TRBV4-3	-	TRBJ2-4	-
TGCGCCAGCAGTGATCACAGGACAGACCCTTACAATGAGCAGTTCTTC	CASSDHRTDPYNEQFF	TRBV10-1	-	TRBJ2-1	-
TGTGCCAGCAGAAGGACAGGGAACAGGAACACTGAAGCTTTCTTT	CASRRTGNRNTEAFF	TRBV6-6	-	TRBJ1-1	TRBD1
TGCGCCAGCAGTGAGACCGGGAGGGGAGAGACCCAGTACTTC	CASSETGRGETQYF	TRBV10-1	-	TRBJ2-5	TRBD2
TGCAGTGCTCTGACTAGCTATGGCTACACCTTC	CSALTSYGYTF	TRBV20-1	-	TRBJ1-2	-
TGCGCCAGCAGCTTGGTGCCAGGGGGCGAGGGCACTGAAGCTTTCTTT	CASSLVPGGEGTEAFF	TRBV5-1	-	TRBJ1-1	TRBD1
TGTGCCAGCAGCCCGAGGACGGGAAGCTATGGCTACACCTTC	CASSPRTGSYGYTF	TRBV3-1/TRBV3-2	-	TRBJ1-2	-
TGTGCCACCAGTAGGGGAAACTCCTACAATGAGCAGTTCTTC	CATSRGNSYNEQFF	TRBV24-1	-	TRBJ2-1	-
TGCGCCAGCAGCCAAGATTTAAGAGGGATCACCGGGGAGCTGTTTTTT	CASSQDLRGITGELFF	TRBV4-3	-	TRBJ2-2	-
TGTGCCAGCAGCAAACAGGCTATGAACACTGAAGCTTTCTTT	CASSKQAMNTEAFF	TRBV7-8	-	TRBJ1-1	-